The T cell receptor (beta chain) under discussion was sequenced for a study of T cell responses to AZD1222 COVID-19 vaccine. Study-wide context: Second-dose intervals near 4 or 12 weeks were combined. Study conclusions and caveats: Rises in breadth and depth of Spike-specific TCRs came after two AZD1222 doses. In the spike-specific TCR repertoire, nearly half reportedly target unmutated variant regions.

Assay: immunoSEQ multiplex PCR; the TCRdb copy retains only in-frame clones and omits some. The sample consists of about 160,000 clones, around 90% of them appearing once. Concerning this clone: As yet, its antigen is unknown.

The TCR was taken from an adult in good health. The input for sequencing was peripheral blood, taken on day 0 of AZD1222 vaccination.

The CDR3 nucleotides are TGTGCCACCAGTGATTTATCGGCCACTAACACCGGGGAGCTGTTTTTT. Encoded protein: CATSDLSATNTGELFF. This chain joins TRBV24-1 and TRBJ2-2; D remains ambiguous. The germline CDR1 and CDR2 sequences are KGHDR and SFDVKD. The CDR3 runs 16 residues. V was trimmed by 1 base and J by 2 bases, leaving 10 bases between them.